Sequencing of this T cell receptor (beta chain) was carried out in a study of blood T cell repertoires in COVID-19. In the study overall: Samples came from the United States, Italy and Spain, spanning acute and convalescent COVID-19. The analysed material was cDNA or gDNA that came from T cells, B-cell-depleted T cells, or PBMCs.

Germline CDR1 is MNHEY and CDR2 is SVGAGI. The CDR3 length is 13 residues. V was clipped by 10 bases and J by 2 bases, with 13 bases between them. Clones were sequenced by immunoSEQ multiplex PCR, and TCRdb holds only the in-frame ones, with some missing. The sample carries 65,000 to 80,000 clones, around 87% recorded once. The sequence was obtained from a man aged 50-60 years with active COVID-19. Sequencing was done on a sample of peripheral blood. The rearrangement joins TRBV6-5 to TRBJ2-3; D perhaps matches TRBD1 (7 bases). The CDR3 sequence: CATGGGHTDTQYF. The CDR3, as DNA: TGTGCCACAGGGGGAGGCCACACAGATACGCAGTATTTT.